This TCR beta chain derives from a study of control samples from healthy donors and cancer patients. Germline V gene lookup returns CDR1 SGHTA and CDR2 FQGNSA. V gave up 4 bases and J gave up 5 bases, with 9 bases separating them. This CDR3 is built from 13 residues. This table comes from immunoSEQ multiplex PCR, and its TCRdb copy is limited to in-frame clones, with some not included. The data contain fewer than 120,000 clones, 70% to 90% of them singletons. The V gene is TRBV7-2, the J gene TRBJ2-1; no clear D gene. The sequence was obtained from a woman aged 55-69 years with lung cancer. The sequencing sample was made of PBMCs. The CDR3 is CASSSSIHNEQFF. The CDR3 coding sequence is TGTGCCAGCAGCTCTTCGATTCACAATGAGCAGTTCTTC. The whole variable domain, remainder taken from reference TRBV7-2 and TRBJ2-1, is GAGVSQSPSNKVTEKGKDVELRCDPISGHTALYWYRQSLGQGLEFLIYFQGNSAPDKSGLPSDRFSAERTGGSVSTLTIQRTQQEDSAVYLCASSSSIHNEQFFGPGTRLTVL.